The T cell receptor beta chain under discussion was sequenced for a study of blood T cell repertoires in COVID-19. What the recovered Cohort 3 donors had was two negative PCRs, clearance, or symptom resolution. The CDR3 totals 18 residues. Sequencing was performed with immunoSEQ multiplex PCR; in TCRdb, only in-frame clones are kept and a portion is missing. There are about 150,000 clones in the sample; around 83% occur only once, and about 9.2% lies in the top ten. Sequences were obtained from PBMCs or T cells enriched from blood (not recorded which). The source of this sequence is a man aged 50 or older who had recovered from COVID-19. The V and J genes are TRBV21-1 and TRBJ2-1; TRBD1, as called in the table, went unchecked against the DNA. TRBV21-1 is designated a pseudogene. CDR3 amino acids: CASSKGSQGKRSYNEQFF. The DNA of the CDR3 is TGTGCCAGCAGCAAAGGGTCCCAGGGAAAAAGATCCTACAATGAGCAGTTCTTC.